These T cell receptor beta chains were read from a single sample in a study of T cell repertoires in cytomegalovirus infection. MiXCR was run by TCRdb on the reads, yielding one entry per CDR3 protein. The repertoire holds around 740,000 distinct CDR3 sequences, 35% to 40% seen once, with 2.5% to 3.5% in the top ten. The sequenced sample was PBMCs. These receptor sequences come from a human donor in good health (CMV status not recorded). Some clones in this sample may be carry-over from other donors' samples. Each CDR3 is given with its conserved first and last residue. D genes are given only for firm matches.

J gene | V gene | D gene | CDR3 protein
TRBJ2-7 | TRBV27 | . | CASSLMAGQTYEQYF
TRBJ2-2 | TRBV28 | . | CASSRGNTGELFF
TRBJ1-3 | TRBV27 | TRBD1 | CATKGTEAGNTIYF
TRBJ2-6 | TRBV6-2/TRBV6-3 | . | CASSLRQISGANVLTF
TRBJ2-7 | TRBV29-1 | TRBD2 | CSVPATAGVIYEQYF
TRBJ2-6 | TRBV20-1 | . | CSALPGASGANVLTF
TRBJ1-5 | TRBV28 | TRBD1 | CAGTGAGGKGQPQHF
TRBJ1-1 | TRBV6-5 | . | CASTRDRQNTEAFF
TRBJ1-4 | TRBV7-2 | TRBD1 | CALSEGQLNEKLFF
TRBJ2-5 | TRBV28 | . | CASSSSGQSLGIETQYF
TRBJ1-5 | TRBV28 | . | CASSYRYQPQHF
TRBJ2-3 | TRBV20-1 | . | CSAGSNTDTQYF
TRBJ1-1 | TRBV12-3/TRBV12-4 | . | CASSPRGANTEAFF
TRBJ2-7 | TRBV27 | TRBD1 | CASRGSTGYEQYF
TRBJ2-4 | TRBV29-1 | . | CSFVEGAKNIQYF
TRBJ1-2 | TRBV7-2 | . | CASSLVLSGSYGYTF
TRBJ2-3 | TRBV6-1 | TRBD2 | CASSYGLAGGIKLSTDTQYF
TRBJ2-7 | TRBV7-2 | . | CASSTFYEQYF
TRBJ2-7 | TRBV7-2 | . | CASSFNAHEQYF